This TCR beta chain was documented in a study of radiotherapy plus CTLA-4 blockade in lung cancer. The CDR3 length is 16 residues. Germline V lookup: CDR1 GTSNPN, CDR2 SVGIG (reference sequence). With ipilimumab providing CTLA-4 blockade, focal radiation was administered to patients who had chemo-refractory metastatic non-small-cell lung cancer. Produced via immunoSEQ multiplex PCR; TCRdb's table is partial and in-frame only. Of 71,000 or so clones in the sample, 85% to 90% were seen once. This clone was found a few times. At one boundary the junction diverges from the germline segment, which might be a read error.

This clonotype was sampled from a human donor with non-small cell lung cancer who had stable disease on radiotherapy plus ipilimumab. The genes are TRBV30 and TRBJ1-5, with D tentatively TRBD1 (5 bases). The sample here was peripheral blood, taken from a patient treated with radiotherapy plus ipilimumab. In DNA form, the CDR3 reads TGTGCCTGGAGTGGTGGTTTCGGGGCTAGCGATCAGCCCCAGCATTTT. Translated, it gives CAWSGGFGASDQPQHF.